The T cell receptor (beta chain) described here comes from a study of early T cells in non-severe SARS-CoV-2 infection. Researchers tagged individual cDNA molecules with unique molecular identifiers. MiXCR was run by TCRdb on the 5' RACE reads, yielding one entry per CDR3 protein. The sample carries 85,000 to 90,000 distinct CDR3 sequences, about 15% recorded once. This clonotype turned up a few times. Its antigen is not known. The CDR3 totals 14 residues. In germline, CDR1 is MNHEY, CDR2 SVGEGT. V lost 6 bases to trimming and J lost 0 bases, with 11 bases between them. General study results and limits: In VDJdb matching, anti-spike CD8 responses were favored while private and CD4 specificities went missing.

The receptor was isolated from an adult who was a healthcare worker with PCR-confirmed SARS-CoV-2 infection or an uninfected control (not recorded which). The V and J genes are TRBV6-2 or TRBV6-3 and TRBJ1-1; D not resolved. Material: whole blood. The CDR3 is CASRAERVNTEAFF. DNA of the CDR3: TGTGCCAGCAGGGCCGAAAGGGTGAACACTGAAGCTTTCTTT.